This T cell receptor (beta chain) came from a study of T cells in Graves' hyperthyroidism and ophthalmopathy. Findings of the study overall: Blood shared most expanded thyroid clonotypes above 0.001. Ophthalmopathy and stable hyperthyroidism were separated by a 13 V-J model.

As regards this clonotype: Its antigen is as yet unknown.

Germline CDR1 is LGHDT and CDR2 is YNNKEL (reference sequence). The CDR3 has 15 amino acids. V dropped 4 bases and J dropped 0 bases, with 7 bases sitting between them. The CDR3 regions of TCR beta were amplified from RNA transcripts. The TCR CDR3 first-round RT-PCR relied on the HTBI primer set. Each CDR3 protein gets one entry after TCRdb re-called the multiplex PCR reads with MiXCR. Altogether hundreds of thousands of distinct CDR3 sequences are present, roughly 18% being singletons, with the ten largest covering roughly 15%. The material sequenced was blood. The sequence came from a woman younger than 30 with Graves' ophthalmopathy. The genes are TRBV3-1 and TRBJ2-6; D possibly corresponds to TRBD1 (5 bases). For the CDR3, the DNA is TGTGCCAGCAGCCGGACAAACTCTGGGGCCAACGTCCTGACTTTC. It specifies CASSRTNSGANVLTF. Filled out from reference TRBV3-1 and TRBJ2-6, the complete variable domain reads DTAVSQTPKYLVTQMGNDKSIKCEQNLGHDTMYWYKQDSKKFLKIMFSYNNKELIINETVPNRFSPKSPDKAHLNLHINSLELGDSAVYFCASSRTNSGANVLTFGAGSRLTVL.